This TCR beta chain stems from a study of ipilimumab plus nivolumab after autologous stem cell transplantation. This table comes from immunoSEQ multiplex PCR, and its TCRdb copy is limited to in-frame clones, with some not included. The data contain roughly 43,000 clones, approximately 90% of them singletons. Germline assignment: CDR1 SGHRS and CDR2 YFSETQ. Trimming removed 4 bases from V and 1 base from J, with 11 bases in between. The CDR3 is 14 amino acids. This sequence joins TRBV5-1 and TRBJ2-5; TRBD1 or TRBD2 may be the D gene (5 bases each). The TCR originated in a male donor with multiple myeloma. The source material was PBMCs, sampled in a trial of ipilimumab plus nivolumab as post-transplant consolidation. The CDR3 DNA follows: TGCGCCAGCAGCCAGGGACGGACCCAAGAGACCCAGTACTTC. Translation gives CASSQGRTQETQYF.